This T cell receptor (beta chain) is from a study of blood T cell repertoires in COVID-19. Trimming removed 5 bases from V and 0 bases from J, with 3 bases in between. This CDR3 is built from 12 residues. Germline-derived CDR1 and CDR2 are ENHRY and SYGVKD. Clinical history reported by participants formed the basis on which cohorts were assigned. Repertoires were generated with immunoSEQ multiplex PCR, while TCRdb's copy carries only in-frame clones and drops some. The repertoire has approximately 440,000 clones, roughly 88% of them found once; the top ten carry 0.55% to 0.75%. The chain links TRBV10-3 to TRBJ2-3; D unresolved. This clonotype originated in a man between 18 and 29 years old who had recovered from COVID-19. Material for sequencing was PBMCs or T cells enriched from blood (not recorded which). CDR3 sequence reads: CAISPSTDTQYF. In nucleotides, the CDR3 is TGTGCCATCAGTCCTAGCACAGATACGCAGTATTTT.